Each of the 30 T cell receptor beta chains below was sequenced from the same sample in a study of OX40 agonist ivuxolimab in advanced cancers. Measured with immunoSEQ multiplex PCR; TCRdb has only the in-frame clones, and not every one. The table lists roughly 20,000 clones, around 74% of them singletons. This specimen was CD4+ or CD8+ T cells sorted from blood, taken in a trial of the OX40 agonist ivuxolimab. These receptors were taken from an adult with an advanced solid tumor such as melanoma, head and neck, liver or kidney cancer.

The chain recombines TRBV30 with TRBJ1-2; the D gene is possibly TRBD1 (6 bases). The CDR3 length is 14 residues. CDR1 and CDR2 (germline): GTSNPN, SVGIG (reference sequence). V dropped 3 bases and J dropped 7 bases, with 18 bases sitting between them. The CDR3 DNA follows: TGTGCCTGGAGCACAGGGCCAGGAGGAGCTGGCTACACCTTC. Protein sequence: CAWSTGPGGAGYTF.

The CDR3 spells CASIGQNNQPQHF. The DNA of the CDR3 is TGTGCCAGCATCGGACAGAATAATCAGCCCCAGCATTTT. The V and J genes are TRBV6-1 and TRBJ1-5; possibly TRBD1 for D (6 bases). V was trimmed by 7 bases and J by 4 bases, leaving 11 bases between them. The CDR3 loop spans 13 amino acids. Per germline, CDR1 MNHNS and CDR2 SASEGT.

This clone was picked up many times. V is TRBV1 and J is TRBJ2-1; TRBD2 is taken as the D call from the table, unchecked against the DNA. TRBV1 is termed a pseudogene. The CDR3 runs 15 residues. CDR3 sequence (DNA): TGCACCAGCAGCCAAGAGAGCGGGGGGTACAATGAGCAGTTCTTC. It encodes CTSSQESGGYNEQFF.

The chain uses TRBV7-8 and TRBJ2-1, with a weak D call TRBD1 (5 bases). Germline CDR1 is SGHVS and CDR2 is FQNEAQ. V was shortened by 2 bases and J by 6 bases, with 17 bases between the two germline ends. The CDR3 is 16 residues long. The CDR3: CASSLRGTLGPNEQFF. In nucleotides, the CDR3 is TGTGCCAGCAGCTTAAGGGGAACCTTGGGCCCCAATGAGCAGTTCTTC.

CDR3 DNA sequence: TGTGCCAGCCTGGCTGGGAACATTCAGTACTTC. It translates to CASLAGNIQYF. The J gene is TRBJ2-4, the V gene TRBV6-5, with D uncertain. V was shortened by 8 bases and J by 7 bases, with 9 bases between the two germline ends. Germline V gives CDR1 MNHEY, CDR2 SVGAGI. This CDR3 has 11 amino acids.

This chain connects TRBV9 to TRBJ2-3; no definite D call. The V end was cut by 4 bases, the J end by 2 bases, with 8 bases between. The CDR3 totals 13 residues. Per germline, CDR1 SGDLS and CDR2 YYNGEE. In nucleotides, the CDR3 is TGTGCCAGCAGCCCACCAAACACAGATACGCAGTATTTT. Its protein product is CASSPPNTDTQYF. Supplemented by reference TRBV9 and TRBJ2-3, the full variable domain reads DSGVTQTPKHLITATGQRVTLRCSPRSGDLSVYWYQQSLDQGLQFLIQYYNGEERAKGNILERFSAQQFPDLHSELNLSSLELGDSALYFCASSPPNTDTQYFGPGTRLTVL.

CDR3 region: CASSPRTEQNYGYTF. The CDR3 DNA is TGCGCCAGCAGCCCTCGGACGGAGCAGAACTATGGCTACACCTTC. V usage is TRBV4-3 and J usage is TRBJ1-2, with D hard to call. From germline, CDR1 is LGHNA and CDR2 YSLEER. The V end was cut by 4 bases, the J end by 2 bases, with 14 bases between. CDR3 length: 15 amino acids.

CDR3 coding DNA: TGTGCCAGCAGTCTTACGGGCTATGAGCAGTTCTTC. Residues: CASSLTGYEQFF. This chain joins TRBV27 and TRBJ2-1; D not certain. V lost 5 bases, J lost 8 bases, and 10 bases lay in between. The CDR3 runs to 12 residues. Per the germline V gene, CDR1 is MNHEY and CDR2 is SMNVEV (reference sequence).

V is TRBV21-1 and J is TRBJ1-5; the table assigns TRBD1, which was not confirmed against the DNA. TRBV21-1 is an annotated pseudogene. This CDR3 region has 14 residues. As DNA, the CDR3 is TGTGCCAGCAGGGACAGGGTAGGCAATCAGCCCCAGCATTTT. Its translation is CASRDRVGNQPQHF.

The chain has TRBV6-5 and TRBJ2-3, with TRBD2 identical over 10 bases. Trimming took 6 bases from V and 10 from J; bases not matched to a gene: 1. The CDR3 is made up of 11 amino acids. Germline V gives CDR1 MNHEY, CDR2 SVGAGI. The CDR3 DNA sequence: TGTGCCAGCAGCACTAGCGGGGCGCAGTATTTT. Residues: CASSTSGAQYF.

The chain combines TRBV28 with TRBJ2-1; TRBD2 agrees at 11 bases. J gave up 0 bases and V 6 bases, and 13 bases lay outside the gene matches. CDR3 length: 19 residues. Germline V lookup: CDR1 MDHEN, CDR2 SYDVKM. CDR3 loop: CASSHTPTSGAYSYNEQFF. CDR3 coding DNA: TGTGCCAGCAGCCACACCCCGACTAGCGGGGCATACTCCTACAATGAGCAGTTCTTC.

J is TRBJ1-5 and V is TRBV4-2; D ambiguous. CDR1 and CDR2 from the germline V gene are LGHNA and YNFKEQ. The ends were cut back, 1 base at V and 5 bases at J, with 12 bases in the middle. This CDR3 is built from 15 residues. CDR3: CASSQGETGDQPQHF. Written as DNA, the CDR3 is TGTGCCAGCAGCCAAGGGGAGACCGGCGATCAGCCCCAGCATTTT.

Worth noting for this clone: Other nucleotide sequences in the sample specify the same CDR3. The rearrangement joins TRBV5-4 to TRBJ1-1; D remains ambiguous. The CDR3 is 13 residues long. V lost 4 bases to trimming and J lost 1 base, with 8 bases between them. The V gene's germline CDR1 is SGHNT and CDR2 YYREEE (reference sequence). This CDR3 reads CASSRDGNTEAFF. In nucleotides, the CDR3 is TGTGCCAGCAGCCGTGACGGGAACACTGAAGCTTTCTTT.

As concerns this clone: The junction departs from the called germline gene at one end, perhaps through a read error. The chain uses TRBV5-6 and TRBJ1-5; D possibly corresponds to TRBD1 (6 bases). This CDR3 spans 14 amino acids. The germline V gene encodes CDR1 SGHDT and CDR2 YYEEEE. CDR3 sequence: CASNLAGVNQPQHF. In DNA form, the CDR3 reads TGTGCCAGCAACTTGGCAGGGGTCAATCAGCCCCAGCATTTT.

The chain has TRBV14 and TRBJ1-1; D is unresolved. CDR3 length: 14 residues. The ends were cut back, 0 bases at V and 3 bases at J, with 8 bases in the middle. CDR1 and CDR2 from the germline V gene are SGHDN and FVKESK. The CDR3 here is CASSQDPGYTEAFF. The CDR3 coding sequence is TGTGCCAGCAGCCAAGATCCGGGGTACACTGAAGCTTTCTTT.

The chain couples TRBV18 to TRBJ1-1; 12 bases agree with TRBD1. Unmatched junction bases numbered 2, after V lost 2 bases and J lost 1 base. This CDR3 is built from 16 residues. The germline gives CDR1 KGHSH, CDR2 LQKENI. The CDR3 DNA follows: TGTGCCAGCTCACCAAGGGGACAGGGGGCGAACACTGAAGCTTTCTTT. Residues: CASSPRGQGANTEAFF.

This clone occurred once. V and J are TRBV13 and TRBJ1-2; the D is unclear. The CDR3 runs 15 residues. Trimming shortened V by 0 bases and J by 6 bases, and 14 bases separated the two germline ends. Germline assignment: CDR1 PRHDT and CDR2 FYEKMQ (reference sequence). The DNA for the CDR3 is TGTGCCAGCAGCTTAGGGGGCGGGAGAGTGGATGGCTACACCTTC. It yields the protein CASSLGGGRVDGYTF. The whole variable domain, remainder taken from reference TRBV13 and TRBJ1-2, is AAGVIQSPRHLIKEKRETATLKCYPIPRHDTVYWYQQGPGQDPQFLISFYEKMQSDKGSIPDRFSAQQFSDYHSELNMSSLELGDSALYFCASSLGGGRVDGYTFGSGTRLTVV.

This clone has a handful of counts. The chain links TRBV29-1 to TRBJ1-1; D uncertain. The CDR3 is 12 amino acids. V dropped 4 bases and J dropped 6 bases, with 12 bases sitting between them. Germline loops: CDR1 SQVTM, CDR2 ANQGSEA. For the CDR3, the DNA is TGCAGCGTTGTGGAATCGGGATCTGAAGCTTTCTTT. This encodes CSVVESGSEAFF.

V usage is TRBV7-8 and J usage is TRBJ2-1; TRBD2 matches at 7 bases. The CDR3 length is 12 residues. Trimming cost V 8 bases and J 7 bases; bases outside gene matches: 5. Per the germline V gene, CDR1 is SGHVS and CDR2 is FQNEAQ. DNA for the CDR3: TGTGCCAGCCGCCTGGGGGGGAATGAGCAGTTCTTC. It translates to CASRLGGNEQFF.

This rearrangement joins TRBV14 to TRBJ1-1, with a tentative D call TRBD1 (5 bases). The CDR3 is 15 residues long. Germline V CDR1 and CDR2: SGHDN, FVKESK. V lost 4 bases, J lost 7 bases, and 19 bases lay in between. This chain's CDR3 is CASSPRAPMGVEAFF. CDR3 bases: TGTGCCAGCAGCCCCCGGGCTCCAATGGGGGTTGAAGCTTTCTTT.

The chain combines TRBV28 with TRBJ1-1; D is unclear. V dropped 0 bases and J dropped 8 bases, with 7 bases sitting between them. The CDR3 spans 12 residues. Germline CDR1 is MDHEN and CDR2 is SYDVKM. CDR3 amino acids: CASSLWGLEAFF. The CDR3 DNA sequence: TGTGCCAGCAGTTTATGGGGTTTAGAAGCTTTCTTT.

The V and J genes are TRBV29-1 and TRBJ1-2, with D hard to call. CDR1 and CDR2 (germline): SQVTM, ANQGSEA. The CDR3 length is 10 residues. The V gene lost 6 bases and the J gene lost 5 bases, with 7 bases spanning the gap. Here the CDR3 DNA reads TGCAGCGTCACCGAATATGGCTACACCTTC. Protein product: CSVTEYGYTF.

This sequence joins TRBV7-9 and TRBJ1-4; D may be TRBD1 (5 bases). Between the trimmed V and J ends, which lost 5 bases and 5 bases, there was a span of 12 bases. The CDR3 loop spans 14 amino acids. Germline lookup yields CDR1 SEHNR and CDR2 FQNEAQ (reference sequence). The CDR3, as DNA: TGTGCCAGCAGCCCCCGGGGGGGGAATGAAAAACTGTTTTTT. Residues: CASSPRGGNEKLFF.

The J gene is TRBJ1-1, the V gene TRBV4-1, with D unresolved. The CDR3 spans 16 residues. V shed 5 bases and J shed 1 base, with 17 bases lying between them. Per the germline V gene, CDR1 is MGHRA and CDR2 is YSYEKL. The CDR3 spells CASSYSNGPPNTEAFF. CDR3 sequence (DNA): TGCGCCAGCAGCTATTCTAATGGACCGCCGAACACTGAAGCTTTCTTT.

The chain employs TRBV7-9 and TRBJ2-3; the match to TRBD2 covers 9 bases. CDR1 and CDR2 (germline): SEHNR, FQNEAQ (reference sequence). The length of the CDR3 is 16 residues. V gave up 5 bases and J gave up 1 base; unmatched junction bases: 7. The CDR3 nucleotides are TGTGCCAGCAGCCCTAGGACTAGCGCGGGCACAGATACGCAGTATTTT. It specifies CASSPRTSAGTDTQYF.

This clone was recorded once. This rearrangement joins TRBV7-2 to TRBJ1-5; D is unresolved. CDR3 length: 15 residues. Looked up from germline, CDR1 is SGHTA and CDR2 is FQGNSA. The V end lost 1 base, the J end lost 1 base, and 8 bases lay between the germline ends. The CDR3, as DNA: TGTGCCAGCAGCTTAGACGGCATGAGCAATCAGCCCCAGCATTTT. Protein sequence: CASSLDGMSNQPQHF.

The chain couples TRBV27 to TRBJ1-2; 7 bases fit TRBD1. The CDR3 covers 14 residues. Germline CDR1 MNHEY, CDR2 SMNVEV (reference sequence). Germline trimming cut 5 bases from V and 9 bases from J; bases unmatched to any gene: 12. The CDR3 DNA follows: TGTGCCAGCAGTGAAATAGGGGGCTTTGGGAGCTACACCTTC. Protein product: CASSEIGGFGSYTF.

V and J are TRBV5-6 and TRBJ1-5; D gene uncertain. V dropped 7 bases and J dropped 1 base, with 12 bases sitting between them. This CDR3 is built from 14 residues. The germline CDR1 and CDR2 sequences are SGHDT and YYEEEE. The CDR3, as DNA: TGTGCCAGCGCGTCATGGGGAAGCAATCAGCCCCAGCATTTT. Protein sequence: CASASWGSNQPQHF.

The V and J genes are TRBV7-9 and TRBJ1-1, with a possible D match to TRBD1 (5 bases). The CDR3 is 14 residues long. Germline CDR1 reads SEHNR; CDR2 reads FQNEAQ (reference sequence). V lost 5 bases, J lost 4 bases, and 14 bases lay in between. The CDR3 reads CASSPTELVTEAFF. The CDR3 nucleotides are TGTGCCAGCAGCCCGACAGAACTGGTCACTGAAGCTTTCTTT.

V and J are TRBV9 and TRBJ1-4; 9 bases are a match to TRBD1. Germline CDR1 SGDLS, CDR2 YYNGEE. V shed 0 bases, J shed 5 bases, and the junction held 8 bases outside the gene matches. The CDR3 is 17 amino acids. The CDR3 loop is CASSVAIRQGGNEKLFF. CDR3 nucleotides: TGTGCCAGCAGCGTAGCGATAAGACAGGGGGGAAATGAAAAACTGTTTTTT.